Sequencing of this T cell receptor beta chain was carried out in a study of immune evolution from preneoplasia to lung adenocarcinoma. The method was immunoSEQ multiplex PCR; TCRdb's version includes in-frame clones alone and lacks a portion of them. The sample carries thousands of clones, less than 85% recorded once. Study findings and constraints: Normal lung had highest clonality; later lesions appeared denser, more diverse.

The CDR3 sequence is 14 residues long. V dropped 3 bases and J dropped 3 bases, with 11 bases sitting between them. Germline V gene sequence: CDR1 SGHTA, CDR2 FQGNSA. Patients had resection in Japan or China between 2014 and 2017. Worth noting for this clone: The antigen remains undetermined.

The material sequenced was FFPE adjacent normal lung tissue. The source is a person between 65 and 79 years old with lung adenocarcinoma. The chain recombines TRBV7-2 with TRBJ1-2; possibly TRBD1 for D (5 bases). CDR3: CASSFGGWDYGYTF. CDR3 in DNA: TGTGCCAGCAGCTTCGGGGGGTGGGACTATGGCTACACCTTC.